Listed below are T cell receptor beta chains from one sample, sequenced in a study of T cells in Graves' hyperthyroidism and ophthalmopathy. TCRdb called the multiplex PCR reads again in MiXCR, with one record for every CDR3 protein. The sample includes 380,000 or so distinct CDR3 sequences, approximately 15% of them seen just once. The sample consisted of blood. The receptors originated from a man younger than 40 with Graves' hyperthyroidism that later progressed to Graves' ophthalmopathy. The CDR3 runs from the conserved cysteine through the conserved F or W. The D gene is left open where the match is weak. Size is stated for part of the rows, as once, few or many counts, or as a class when the clone is expanded.

size: -; J: TRBJ2-7; V: TRBV28; D: -; CDR3: CASSPHGTRGYEQYF; DNA: TGTGCCAGCAGTCCCCATGGGACAAGGGGCTACGAGCAGTACTTC
size: -; J: TRBJ2-7; V: TRBV7-6; D: -; CDR3: CASSLGAEQYF; DNA: TGTGCCAGCAGCCTCGGAGCTGAGCAGTACTTC
size: -; J: TRBJ2-4; V: TRBV11-3; D: TRBD1; CDR3: CASSQGVENIQYF; DNA: TGTGCCAGCAGCCAGGGGGTCGAAAACATTCAGTACTTC
size: many; J: TRBJ2-7; V: TRBV18; D: -; CDR3: CASSPRTEISSEQYF; DNA: TGTGCCAGCTCACCGAGGACAGAAATCTCCTCCGAGCAGTACTTC
size: many; J: TRBJ2-7; V: TRBV7-9; D: -; CDR3: CASNRGGGYEQYF; DNA: TGTGCCAGCAACAGAGGAGGGGGCTACGAGCAGTACTTC
size: few; J: TRBJ2-5; V: TRBV28; D: -; CDR3: CASIPRTQETQYF; DNA: TGTGCCAGCATCCCCAGGACCCAAGAGACCCAGTACTTC
size: -; J: TRBJ1-2; V: TRBV19; D: TRBD1; CDR3: CASSPTGAGYTF; DNA: TGTGCCAGTAGTCCGACAGGGGCCGGCTACACCTTC
size: -; J: TRBJ1-6; V: TRBV10-3; D: TRBD1; CDR3: CAISSQGASYNSPLHF; DNA: TGTGCCATCAGTTCTCAGGGGGCTTCCTATAATTCACCCCTCCACTTT
size: -; J: TRBJ2-3; V: TRBV9; D: TRBD2; CDR3: CASSIPGLADKRTDTQYF; DNA: TGTGCCAGCAGCATCCCCGGACTAGCGGACAAACGCACAGATACGCAGTATTTT
size: few; J: TRBJ2-7; V: TRBV12-5; D: -; CDR3: CASGLEPHNWPYEQYF; DNA: TGTGCTAGTGGTTTGGAACCACATAACTGGCCTTACGAGCAGTACTTC
size: many; J: TRBJ2-5; V: TRBV7-9; D: -; CDR3: CASSLMGGQETQYF; DNA: TGTGCCAGCAGCTTAATGGGCGGTCAAGAGACCCAGTACTTC
size: -; J: TRBJ2-3; V: TRBV9; D: TRBD2; CDR3: CASSLRTSRTDTQYF; DNA: TGTGCCAGCAGCCTCCGGACTAGCCGCACAGATACGCAGTATTTT
size: -; J: TRBJ2-1; V: TRBV20-1; D: TRBD2; CDR3: CSARKSGAYNEQFF; DNA: TGCAGTGCTAGAAAAAGCGGGGCCTACAATGAGCAGTTCTTC
size: many; J: TRBJ2-7; V: TRBV5-1; D: -; CDR3: CASSSSGDYEQYF; DNA: TGCGCCAGCAGCTCCTCCGGGGACTACGAGCAGTACTTC
size: -; J: TRBJ2-3; V: TRBV7-3; D: TRBD2; CDR3: CASSLLAGVITDTQYF; DNA: TGTGCCAGCAGCTTACTTGCGGGGGTCATCACAGATACGCAGTATTTT
size: many; J: TRBJ2-3; V: TRBV12-3/TRBV12-4; D: TRBD1; CDR3: CASSLGGQGKTDTQYF; DNA: TGTGCCAGCAGTTTAGGAGGACAGGGAAAAACAGATACGCAGTATTTT
size: many; J: TRBJ2-3; V: TRBV3-1; D: -; CDR3: CASSPGTAGYTQYF; DNA: TGTGCCAGCAGCCCCGGGACGGCCGGGTATACGCAGTATTTT
size: few; J: TRBJ2-7; V: TRBV6-1; D: TRBD1; CDR3: CASTSGTAGLEQYF; DNA: TGTGCCAGCACCTCGGGGACAGCTGGCCTCGAGCAGTACTTC
size: many; J: TRBJ1-2; V: TRBV3-1; D: -; CDR3: CASSQVGQTYGYTF; DNA: TGTGCCAGCAGCCAAGTAGGGCAGACCTATGGCTACACCTTC
size: many; J: TRBJ2-5; V: TRBV9; D: -; CDR3: CASSPNQETQYF; DNA: TGTGCCAGCAGCCCAAACCAAGAGACCCAGTACTTC
size: many; J: TRBJ1-2; V: TRBV7-8; D: -; CDR3: CASSFEKGGYSYGYTF; DNA: TGTGCCAGCAGCTTTGAAAAGGGAGGCTACTCCTATGGCTACACCTTC
size: many; J: TRBJ1-3; V: TRBV11-3; D: TRBD1; CDR3: CASSSTGEGNTIYF; DNA: TGTGCCAGCAGCAGTACAGGGGAGGGAAACACCATATATTTT
size: few; J: TRBJ1-3; V: TRBV7-2; D: -; CDR3: CASSLTYRDGNTIYF; DNA: TGTGCCAGCAGCTTGACTTACAGGGATGGAAACACCATATATTTT
size: -; J: TRBJ2-7; V: TRBV30; D: TRBD1; CDR3: CAGDRVGSDEQYF; DNA: TGTGCCGGGGACAGGGTGGGATCGGACGAGCAGTACTTC
size: many; J: TRBJ2-7; V: TRBV28; D: TRBD2; CDR3: CASSRYGTSDEQYF; DNA: TGTGCCAGCAGTCGATACGGGACTAGCGACGAGCAGTACTTC
size: many; J: TRBJ2-7; V: TRBV18; D: TRBD1; CDR3: CASSPGQGAIEQYF; DNA: TGTGCCAGCTCACCAGGACAGGGAGCCATCGAGCAGTACTTC
size: few; J: TRBJ2-7; V: TRBV30; D: -; CDR3: CAWSRGSLNEQYF; DNA: TGTGCCTGGAGTAGGGGGTCGCTCAACGAGCAGTACTTC
size: few; J: TRBJ1-2; V: TRBV12-3/TRBV12-4; D: -; CDR3: CASSPRTHSPNYGYTF; DNA: TGTGCCAGCAGCCCGAGGACTCATAGCCCAAACTATGGCTACACCTTC
size: -; J: TRBJ2-6; V: TRBV19; D: -; CDR3: CASKTKGPGANVLTF; DNA: TGTGCCAGTAAAACGAAGGGGCCTGGGGCCAACGTCCTGACTTTC
size: few; J: TRBJ1-2; V: TRBV5-5; D: -; CDR3: CASTLEGAGYGYTF; DNA: TGTGCCAGCACCTTGGAGGGCGCGGGCTATGGCTACACCTTC
size: many; J: TRBJ2-3; V: TRBV20-1; D: TRBD1; CDR3: CSASGQGARSTGASTDTQYF; DNA: TGCAGTGCTAGTGGACAGGGGGCGCGTTCAACCGGGGCTAGCACAGATACGCAGTATTTT
size: -; J: TRBJ2-2; V: TRBV20-1; D: TRBD1; CDR3: CSAQQGVKNTGELFF; DNA: TGCAGTGCTCAACAGGGGGTGAAGAACACCGGGGAGCTGTTTTTT
size: -; J: TRBJ2-7; V: TRBV27; D: TRBD2; CDR3: CASSFGGRYEQYF; DNA: TGTGCCAGCAGTTTCGGGGGGAGGTACGAGCAGTACTTC
size: -; J: TRBJ1-2; V: TRBV7-2; D: TRBD1; CDR3: CASSPGQGRAGYTF; DNA: TGTGCCAGCAGCCCGGGACAGGGGAGAGCTGGCTACACCTTC
size: -; J: TRBJ2-5; V: TRBV6-1; D: -; CDR3: CASSEVHRMQETQCF; DNA: TGTGCCAGCAGTGAAGTCCACCGAATGCAAGAGACCCAGTGCTTC
size: many; J: TRBJ2-7; V: TRBV7-9; D: TRBD1; CDR3: CASSLKGATPYEQYF; DNA: TGTGCCAGCAGCTTAAAGGGGGCAACCCCCTACGAGCAGTACTTC
size: many; J: TRBJ1-2; V: TRBV7-9; D: -; CDR3: CASSLDTYGYTF; DNA: TGTGCCAGCAGCTTAGACACCTATGGCTACACCTTC